What follows describes a single T cell receptor (beta chain). Trimming shortened V by 10 bases and J by 3 bases, and 25 bases separated the two germline ends. The length of the CDR3 is 16 residues. In germline, CDR1 is ENHRY, CDR2 SYGVKD. The entry originates in a study of cytomegalovirus exposure and HLA in healthy donors. Amplification used 60 Vbeta primers and 13 Jbeta primers. Sequenced by immunoSEQ multiplex PCR; TCRdb stores in-frame clones only, minus some. The sample carries about 91,000 clones, 75% to 90% recorded once. This clonotype was sampled from a man in his late teens or twenties in good health and CMV-seronegative. Sequences were obtained from PBMCs. The J gene is TRBJ2-7, the V gene TRBV10-3; D is possibly TRBD2 (6 bases). Here the CDR3 reads CAKERVKPSSYYEQYF. Written as DNA, the CDR3 is TGTGCCAAAGAGCGGGTTAAACCCTCTTCCTACTACGAGCAGTACTTC.